The 28 T cell receptor beta chains below were found in one sample sequenced in a study of control samples from healthy donors and cancer patients. Method: immunoSEQ multiplex PCR; TCRdb's copy keeps in-frame clones and lacks some. The table shows nearly 200,000 clones, with around 90% occurring only once. Sequencing was done on a sample of blood. The receptors here all came from a man aged 25 to 40 in good health.

This clone occurred once. The rearrangement links TRBV24-1 to TRBJ1-1; D is ambiguous. V was clipped by 1 base and J by 10 bases, with 9 bases between them. Germline assignment: CDR1 KGHDR and CDR2 SFDVKD. This CDR3 is 12 amino acids long. The CDR3 sequence is CATSDFREGAFF. CDR3 in DNA: TGTGCCACCAGTGATTTCAGAGAGGGAGCTTTCTTT.

The rearrangement links TRBV4-1 to TRBJ1-4; D remains unclear. The CDR3 extends over 14 amino acids. Germline CDR1 and CDR2: MGHRA and YSYEKL. Between the trimmed V and J ends, which lost 4 bases and 4 bases, there was a span of 10 bases. The CDR3 region has the DNA TGCGCCAGCAGCCCCCATTACAGTAATGAAAAACTGTTTTTT. This encodes CASSPHYSNEKLFF.

The gene calls are TRBV6-2 or TRBV6-3 and TRBJ1-2, with 7 bases lining up with TRBD1. The CDR3 contains 17 residues. V gave up 2 bases and J gave up 8 bases; unmatched junction bases: 17. Germline CDR1 reads MNHEY; CDR2 reads SVGEGT. CDR3 region: CASSYPVRDSHPLGYTF. In DNA form, the CDR3 reads TGTGCCAGCAGTTACCCCGTCCGGGACAGCCATCCGCTCGGCTACACCTTC.

This chain connects TRBV7-6 to TRBJ2-7; perhaps TRBD2 as D (5 bases). Trimming removed 5 bases at V and 1 base at J, with 18 bases between. The germline CDR1 and CDR2 sequences are SGHVS and FNYEAQ. This CDR3 is built from 16 residues. In DNA form, the CDR3 reads TGTGCCAGCAGCCCGGGGATGGGGTTAAGGTCCTACGAGCAGTACTTC. As protein: CASSPGMGLRSYEQYF.

V is TRBV4-2 and J is TRBJ1-6; D ambiguous. Trimming took 4 bases from V and 2 from J, leaving 21 bases between them. The CDR3 contains 19 residues. Germline V gene data show CDR1 as LGHNA and CDR2 as YNFKEQ. CDR3 coding DNA: TGTGCCAGCAGCCCCCAGCCTCCAGGACGGGTCGCCTATAATTCACCCCTCCACTTT. It yields the protein CASSPQPPGRVAYNSPLHF.

This chain uses TRBV12-3 or TRBV12-4 with TRBJ2-3; possibly TRBD2 for D (6 bases). Trimming cost V 5 bases and J 4 bases, with 10 bases left between them. This CDR3 has 13 residues. CDR3 protein: CASSRGLSDTQYF. CDR3 bases: TGTGCCAGCAGTCGCGGACTATCAGATACGCAGTATTTT.

J is TRBJ2-7 and V is TRBV7-2; TRBD2 matches 7 bases. The CDR3 runs 15 residues. Germline V gene lookup returns CDR1 SGHTA and CDR2 FQGNSA. V shed 5 bases and J 0 bases; nucleotides not matched to a gene: 7. The CDR3 spells CASSAEAGRSYEQYF. CDR3 in DNA: TGTGCCAGCAGCGCAGAAGCGGGGCGCTCCTACGAGCAGTACTTC.

For the CDR3, the DNA is TGTGCCAGCAGCTTTATGTCGGCAGCGACGGCGGGGAATGAGCAGTTCTTC. Translated: CASSFMSAATAGNEQFF. The chain recombines TRBV7-9 with TRBJ2-1; a weak D match, TRBD2 (6 bases). The germline V and J ends were trimmed by 3 bases and 7 bases, with 22 bases remaining between them. This CDR3 has 17 amino acids. Germline CDR1 and CDR2: SEHNR and FQNEAQ (reference sequence).

The genes are TRBV11-1 and TRBJ1-2; D uncertain. The CDR3 spans 13 residues. From germline, CDR1 is SGHAT and CDR2 FQDESV (reference sequence). V lost 4 bases to trimming and J lost 3 bases, with 9 bases between them. CDR3 in DNA: TGTGCCAGCAGCTGGAGGCGGGACTATGGCTACACCTTC. The encoded protein is CASSWRRDYGYTF.

The chain combines TRBV11-3 with TRBJ1-5, with 8 bases lining up with TRBD1. V lost 10 bases and J lost 0; bases outside the gene matches: 5. CDR3 length equals 14 residues. Per germline, CDR1 SGHNT and CDR2 YENEEA. This chain's CDR3 is CATPTGDSNQPQHF. The CDR3 nucleotides read TGTGCCACCCCGACAGGGGATAGCAATCAGCCCCAGCATTTT.

The J gene is TRBJ1-1, the V gene TRBV3-1 (or the pseudogene TRBV3-2), with D tentatively TRBD1 (5 bases). In germline, CDR1 is LGHDT, CDR2 YNNKEL (reference sequence). Between the trimmed V and J ends, which lost 1 base and 2 bases, there was a span of 8 bases. This CDR3 is built from 14 residues. CDR3 coding DNA: TGTGCCAGCAGCCAAGGACAGAGAAACACTGAAGCTTTCTTT. Residues: CASSQGQRNTEAFF.

CDR3 sequence reads: CASRKQGFADSPLHF. In DNA form, the CDR3 reads TGTGCCAGTAGAAAACAGGGGTTTGCGGATTCACCCCTCCACTTT. The chain is built from TRBV19 and TRBJ1-6; 7 nucleotides line up with TRBD1. V was clipped by 6 bases and J by 8 bases; unmatched bases: 10. The CDR3 totals 15 residues. Looked up from germline, CDR1 is LNHDA and CDR2 is SQIVND (reference sequence).

The chain recombines TRBV13 with TRBJ1-5, with D possibly TRBD1 on 6 matching bases. CDR1 is PRHDT, CDR2 FYEKMQ, per germline (reference sequence). The CDR3 spans 16 residues. Trimming took 5 bases from V and 6 from J, leaving 20 bases between them. The CDR3 nucleotides are TGTGCCAGCAGCCAAAGGAAAGGGGGTAAGGGTCAGCCCCAGCATTTT. Its translation is CASSQRKGGKGQPQHF.

The chain carries TRBV6-1 and TRBJ1-1, with D unclear. This CDR3 is 14 amino acids long. Trimming took 1 base from V and 5 from J, leaving 11 bases between them. Germline V gene data show CDR1 as MNHNS and CDR2 as SASEGT. CDR3 sequence: CASSEGDRWTEAFF. CDR3 DNA: TGTGCCAGCAGTGAAGGGGATCGATGGACTGAAGCTTTCTTT.

This clone was counted only a few times. Distinct nucleotide sequences in the sample also encode this CDR3. This sequence joins TRBV6-5 and TRBJ1-2; TRBD1 matches 9 bases. The CDR3 length is 13 residues. The V and J ends lost 6 bases and 5 bases, in that order; junction bases with no gene match: 4. Germline CDR1 and CDR2: MNHEY and SVGAGI. CDR3 sequence: CASSSGQGYGYTF. CDR3 DNA: TGTGCCAGCAGCTCGGGACAGGGTTATGGCTACACCTTC.

This chain joins TRBV13 and TRBJ2-6, with D unclear. This CDR3 has 15 amino acids. V lost 6 bases to trimming and J lost 0 bases, with 9 bases between them. From germline, CDR1 is PRHDT and CDR2 FYEKMQ (reference sequence). CDR3 DNA sequence: TGTGCCAGCAGTCCGCGAACCTCTGGGGCCAACGTCCTGACTTTC. It specifies CASSPRTSGANVLTF.

The genes are TRBV24-1 and TRBJ2-3, with D possibly TRBD2 on 6 matching bases. Germline V gives CDR1 KGHDR, CDR2 SFDVKD. The CDR3 totals 16 residues. Trimming removed 1 base at V and 3 bases at J, with 13 bases between. The DNA of the CDR3 is TGTGCCACCAGTGATTTTAACGGGGGTAGTACAGATACGCAGTATTTT. It encodes CATSDFNGGSTDTQYF.

CDR3 sequence (DNA): TGTGCCAGCAGCCGTAACGCAGGTCTCTACGAGCAGTACTTC. It specifies CASSRNAGLYEQYF. This chain uses TRBV5-6 with TRBJ2-7; no clear D. This CDR3 comprises 14 residues. CDR1 and CDR2 from the germline V gene are SGHDT and YYEEEE. With 4 bases removed from V and 3 bases from J, the gap between germline ends came to 14 bases.

This clone came up a few times. The rearrangement uses TRBV2 and TRBJ1-5; D remains ambiguous. Germline lookup yields CDR1 SNHLY and CDR2 FYNNEI. Trimming pared 9 bases from V and 3 bases from J, leaving 15 bases between. The CDR3 is 14 residues long. The CDR3 DNA sequence: TGTGCCAGTCGACCGGACCCTCCCAATCAGCCCCAGCATTTT. Its protein product is CASRPDPPNQPQHF.

This chain connects TRBV11-1 to TRBJ2-3; a weak D match, TRBD2 (6 bases). Between the trimmed V and J ends, which lost 2 bases and 0 bases, there was a span of 12 bases. This CDR3 is 16 amino acids long. CDR1 and CDR2 (germline): SGHAT, FQDESV (reference sequence). CDR3 DNA: TGTGCCAGCAGCTTATTACGCGGGGTGAGCACAGATACGCAGTATTTT. Translating it yields CASSLLRGVSTDTQYF.

This clone was observed a few times. The chain is built from TRBV6-2 or TRBV6-3 and TRBJ2-2; possibly TRBD1 for D (5 bases). The CDR3 covers 16 residues. The germline gives CDR1 MNHEY, CDR2 SVGEGT. V was cut by 6 bases and J by 4 bases, with 18 bases left in between. DNA for the CDR3: TGTGCCAGCAGCCCTACCCTCCAGGGTAGCACCGGGGAGCTGTTTTTT. Protein product: CASSPTLQGSTGELFF.

This clone was observed a single time. The chain links TRBV7-9 to TRBJ1-2; no clear D gene. This CDR3 has 13 residues. Trimming took off 5 bases at V and 5 bases at J, with 12 bases between the two ends. CDR1 and CDR2 (germline): SEHNR, FQNEAQ (reference sequence). The DNA of the CDR3 is TGTGCCAGCAGCGTGACAACGTCGTATGGCTACACCTTC. It encodes CASSVTTSYGYTF.

This clone came up once. The J gene is TRBJ2-3, the V gene TRBV11-2, with 9 bases fitting TRBD1. The V segment lost 1 base and the J segment 3 bases; nucleotides outside the gene matches: 2. Germline lookup yields CDR1 SGHAT and CDR2 FQNNGV. This CDR3 contains 15 residues. CDR3 amino acids: CASSLGGQGTDTQYF. The CDR3 DNA reads as TGTGCCAGCAGCTTAGGGGGACAGGGTACAGATACGCAGTATTTT.

The rearrangement joins TRBV6-5 to TRBJ2-2, with a weak D call TRBD1 (5 bases). Looked up from germline, CDR1 is MNHEY and CDR2 is SVGAGI. This CDR3 has 15 residues. Trimming left V 7 bases short and J 0 bases short, with 12 bases between. CDR3 amino acids: CASILGATNTGELFF. The DNA of the CDR3 is TGTGCCAGCATCTTAGGGGCAACGAACACCGGGGAGCTGTTTTTT.

As concerns this clone: This same CDR3 is encoded by further DNA sequences in the sample. This chain joins TRBV12-3 or TRBV12-4 and TRBJ1-2; D is uncertain. The CDR3 contains 12 residues. Trimming removed 3 bases from V and 4 bases from J, with 6 bases in between. The CDR3 sequence is CASSLSSYGYTF. In nucleotides, the CDR3 is TGTGCCAGCAGTTTGTCAAGCTATGGCTACACCTTC.

The chain joins TRBV2 to TRBJ1-4; D might be TRBD1 (6 bases). Per the germline V gene, CDR1 is SNHLY and CDR2 is FYNNEI. This CDR3 is 13 amino acids long. The V and J ends lost 8 bases and 5 bases respectively, with 12 bases between them. For the CDR3, the DNA is TGTGCCAGCGGCAGGGGTACGAATGAAAAACTGTTTTTT. Encoded protein: CASGRGTNEKLFF.

The chain carries TRBV5-1 and TRBJ1-2, with D unclear. From germline, CDR1 is SGHRS and CDR2 YFSETQ. CDR3 length equals 15 residues. V was trimmed by 3 bases and J by 6 bases, leaving 18 bases between them. The DNA for the CDR3 is TGCGCCAGCAGCTCCAGTGCGGGGTTTGGTGATGGCTACACCTTC. It codes for CASSSSAGFGDGYTF.

V usage is TRBV25-1 and J usage is TRBJ1-3; D uncertain. This CDR3 spans 11 amino acids. Trimming took off 8 bases at V and 4 bases at J, with 6 bases between the two ends. Per germline, CDR1 MGHDK and CDR2 SYGVNS. The CDR3 nucleotides read TGTGCCAGCGCACAGGGAAACACCATATATTTT. Its translation: CASAQGNTIYF.